A few counts support the clone carrying this T cell receptor (beta chain). Each CDR3 protein gets one entry after TCRdb re-called the 5' RACE reads with MiXCR. The repertoire holds roughly 250,000 distinct CDR3 sequences, with approximately 15% as singletons. This sample is drawn from a study of T-cell memory formation after mild COVID-19. The sample consisted of PBMCs or a T cell subset sorted from them (not recorded which). This receptor was obtained from a man aged 18 to 29 who had mild COVID-19 (a few samples of this study predate the infection). Cell type and time point are not known.

The CDR3 region is CSAPGDAEAFF. The DNA of the CDR3 is TGCAGTGCTCCAGGGGACGCTGAAGCTTTCTTT. The chain carries TRBV20-1 and TRBJ1-1, with a possible D match to TRBD1 (6 bases). Looked up from germline, CDR1 is DFQATT and CDR2 is SNEGSKA (reference sequence). V lost 5 bases to trimming and J lost 6 bases, with 10 bases between them. The CDR3 is made up of 11 amino acids.